The 18 T cell receptor beta chains below were found in one sample sequenced in a study of T cell changes during pregnancy in multiple sclerosis (dated by TCRdb to about 2019). Libraries were built with the immunoSEQ multiplex PCR assay. Not all clones reach the TCRdb copy of this immuneACCESS table, which keeps in-frame sequences only. Checked studies attribute under half of the gap to unresolved V genes and leave the rest unexplained. This sample holds some 40,000 clones; 90% to 95% were observed only once. 0.35% of the sample lies in the top ten. Sequenced material: CD4+ T cells from peripheral blood mononuclear cells, taken after pregnancy. These receptors came from a female donor with multiple sclerosis, enrolled in a pregnancy study.

The chain is built from TRBV18 and TRBJ1-5, with 8 positions matching TRBD1. Germline V lookup: CDR1 KGHSH, CDR2 LQKENI. V lost 1 base, J lost 3 bases, and 2 bases stayed unmatched. CDR3 length equals 15 residues. CDR3 residues: CASSPQQGANQPQHF. The CDR3 region has the DNA TGTGCCAGCTCACCACAGCAGGGGGCCAATCAGCCCCAGCATTTT.

V usage is TRBV7-2 and J usage is TRBJ2-7, with 7 positions matching TRBD2. The V and J ends lost 4 bases and 1 base, in that order; junction bases with no gene match: 13. CDR1 and CDR2 from the germline V gene are SGHTA and FQGNSA. The CDR3 covers 17 residues. The CDR3, as DNA: TGTGCCAGCAGCTCCCTCCCTCGGGGAGCGGGGTCCTACGAGCAGTACTTC. This translates into CASSSLPRGAGSYEQYF.

The rearrangement uses TRBV5-1 and TRBJ2-3, with TRBD1 matching 10 bases. Germline V CDR1 and CDR2: SGHRS, YFSETQ. The ends lost 4 bases at V and 4 bases at J; junction bases unmatched: 9. The CDR3 spans 16 residues. The DNA for the CDR3 is TGCGCCAGCAGCCCGGACAGGGGGATACCCTCAGATACGCAGTATTTT. It translates to CASSPDRGIPSDTQYF.

In this sample, this clone turned up once. The CDR3 sequence is CASSYSIAQSTDTQYF. The CDR3 DNA follows: TGTGCCAGCAGTTACTCGATTGCTCAGTCCACAGATACGCAGTATTTT. This sequence joins TRBV6-5 and TRBJ2-3; no reliable D call. This CDR3 region has 16 residues. The V gene lost 0 bases and the J gene lost 2 bases, with 12 bases spanning the gap. In germline, CDR1 is MNHEY, CDR2 SVGAGI.

The chain's CDR3 is CASSPGTGGLYGYTF. The CDR3 region has the DNA TGTGCCAGTAGTCCCGGGACAGGGGGCCTGTATGGCTACACCTTC. J is TRBJ1-2 and V is TRBV19; 12 bases line up with TRBD1. Germline V gives CDR1 LNHDA, CDR2 SQIVND (reference sequence). The CDR3 consists of 15 residues. J lost 5 bases, V lost 5 bases, and 6 bases had no gene match.

CDR3 residues: CASSRRGQGANEQFF. The CDR3 DNA follows: TGTGCCAGCAGTAGACGGGGACAGGGGGCTAATGAGCAGTTCTTC. The V gene is TRBV27, the J gene TRBJ2-1; 12 nucleotides align to TRBD1. Trimming took 5 bases from V and 7 from J; bases not matched to a gene: 6. CDR1 MNHEY and CDR2 SMNVEV come from the germline V gene (reference sequence). CDR3 length: 15 amino acids.

V and J are TRBV18 and TRBJ2-1, with D perhaps matching TRBD1 (6 bases). The length of the CDR3 is 14 residues. The V end lost 2 bases, the J end lost 3 bases, and 8 bases lay between the germline ends. Per the germline V gene, CDR1 is KGHSH and CDR2 is LQKENI. CDR3: CASSPGQFYNEQFF. The DNA for the CDR3 is TGTGCCAGCTCACCAGGACAGTTCTACAATGAGCAGTTCTTC.

The table lists this clone with a count of one. V is TRBV14 and J is TRBJ2-7; possible D gene TRBD1, 5 bases. This CDR3 has 13 residues. Deletions cut 4 bases from V and 2 bases from J, with 9 bases between. Per the germline V gene, CDR1 is SGHDN and CDR2 is FVKESK. The CDR3 sequence is CASSPDKAYEQYF. The CDR3 coding sequence is TGTGCCAGCAGCCCGGACAAAGCCTACGAGCAGTACTTC.

This CDR3 reads CASSRQGGDNQPQHF. CDR3 nucleotide sequence: TGTGCCAGCAGCCGACAGGGAGGCGACAATCAGCCCCAGCATTTT. The chain has TRBV2 and TRBJ1-5; 7 bases are shared with TRBD1. This CDR3 spans 15 amino acids. Germline V lookup: CDR1 SNHLY, CDR2 FYNNEI. V lost 6 bases and J lost 3; bases outside the gene matches: 8.

V is TRBV9 and J is TRBJ1-2; 7 positions agree with TRBD1. This CDR3 region has 15 residues. CDR1 is SGDLS, CDR2 YYNGEE, per germline. J gave up 8 bases and V 2 bases, and 12 bases lay outside the gene matches. The CDR3 loop is CASSVTGVTGTGYTF. In DNA, the CDR3 is TGTGCCAGCAGCGTTACAGGGGTCACCGGGACAGGCTACACCTTC.

This clone was seen once. The V gene is TRBV10-3, the J gene TRBJ2-7, with 11 bases that match TRBD2. Germline loops: CDR1 ENHRY, CDR2 SYGVKD. The CDR3 is made up of 12 amino acids. With V trimmed by 6 bases and J by 5 bases, 0 bases remained unmatched. Written as DNA, the CDR3 is TGTGCCATCAGGACTAGCGGGGACGAGCAGTACTTC. This sequence encodes CAIRTSGDEQYF.

The genes are TRBV5-1 and TRBJ2-6, with 10 positions matching TRBD2. V gave up 2 bases and J gave up 4 bases; unmatched junction bases: 9. This CDR3 has 18 amino acids. Germline CDR1 SGHRS, CDR2 YFSETQ. The CDR3 reads CASSLLAGGTTGANVLTF. CDR3 nucleotides: TGCGCCAGCAGCTTATTAGCGGGGGGCACCACGGGGGCCAACGTCCTGACTTTC.

The chain recombines TRBV11-3 with TRBJ2-3; 10 positions match TRBD1. After removal of 5 bases from V and 4 bases from J, the junction contained 3 bases not matched to a gene. CDR3 length: 14 residues. The V gene's germline CDR1 is SGHNT and CDR2 YENEEA. CDR3 DNA: TGTGCCAGCAGCATAGGACAGGGGGCAGATACGCAGTATTTT. Encoded protein: CASSIGQGADTQYF.

This chain uses TRBV11-3 with TRBJ2-7; TRBD2 matches at 7 bases. The germline V gene encodes CDR1 SGHNT and CDR2 YENEEA. The CDR3 totals 13 residues. Trimming at V came to 0 bases and at J to 6 bases, leaving 2 bases not matched to a gene. The CDR3 loop reads CASSLDGGGEQYF. In DNA, the CDR3 is TGTGCCAGCAGCTTAGATGGGGGGGGCGAGCAGTACTTC.

The rearrangement links TRBV2 to TRBJ1-2; 7 nucleotides match TRBD1. The CDR3 extends over 11 amino acids. Looked up from germline, CDR1 is SNHLY and CDR2 is FYNNEI. The V and J ends lost 5 bases and 9 bases, in that order; junction bases with no gene match: 3. In DNA form, the CDR3 reads TGTGCCAGCAGTCAAGGGGGCCGCTACACCTTC. As protein: CASSQGGRYTF.

The chain uses TRBV6-6 and TRBJ1-4; D is unclear. V lost 6 bases to trimming and J lost 8 bases, with 13 bases between them. The CDR3 extends over 13 amino acids. Looked up from germline, CDR1 is MNHNY and CDR2 is SVGAGI (reference sequence). The chain's CDR3 is CASRGREGEKLFF. The DNA for the CDR3 is TGTGCCAGCAGAGGGAGGGAAGGCGAAAAACTGTTTTTT.

The rearrangement uses TRBV25-1 and TRBJ2-3; TRBD1 aligns across 8 bases. The CDR3 extends over 17 amino acids. V gave up 6 bases and J gave up 3 bases; unmatched junction bases: 14. The germline V gene encodes CDR1 MGHDK and CDR2 SYGVNS. DNA of the CDR3: TGTGCCAGCAGGGGCTCAAGGACAGGGTCGGTTACAGATACGCAGTATTTT. This gives the protein CASRGSRTGSVTDTQYF.

The chain couples TRBV18 to TRBJ2-1, with 9 bases fitting TRBD2. Per the germline V gene, CDR1 is KGHSH and CDR2 is LQKENI. Germline trimming cut 2 bases from V and 2 bases from J; bases unmatched to any gene: 4. The CDR3 has 16 residues. CDR3 DNA: TGTGCCAGCTCACCAAGAAGCGGGGGGACCTACAATGAGCAGTTCTTC. It codes for CASSPRSGGTYNEQFF.